This TCR beta chain was sequenced in a study of cytomegalovirus exposure and HLA in healthy donors (dated 2017 in TCRdb). With respect to the entire study: In an earlier analysis of several hundred of the donors, 250 to 300 Gb of sequence data and 90 million to 130 million unique TCR beta sequences from about 179 million T cells were reported. Across about 380 genotyped donors of the cohort, an average of about 220,000 unique TCR beta nucleotide sequences per donor were sequenced, and roughly 18% of those sequences were non-productive. Of the 300 to 450 genotyped donors, more than 75% were placed in the genetic ancestry cluster associated with self-reported Caucasian donors. An earlier analysis of 587 of the donors used high-throughput TCR beta sequencing to judge whether each TCR beta V gene segment behaved as functional or pseudogenic. About 280 gigabases of sequencing data and roughly 81 million unique TCR sequences made up an early release that covered approximately 650 HLA-typed donors. Typing coverage differed by locus: A, B, C, DRB1 and DQB1 were typed in roughly 629-640 donors, DQA1 in about 510, DPA1 in some 570, and DPB1 in roughly 450. A later analysis re-analyzed previously published TCR beta repertoires from about 600 donors and added high-resolution HLA genotyping to study TCR occurrence patterns. Class I and class II HLA loci were covered by the typing at four-digit resolution. All discovery cohort repertoires had been generated on a single sequencing platform. The study combined high-throughput TCR immunosequencing, statistical association of individual TCRs with disease status, and machine learning to predict cytomegalovirus infection status. Rather than drawing on any new phenotypic data, the later analysis identified candidate immune exposures from TCR beta sequences and the way those sequences occurred across donors. In a later genetic analysis, genome-wide SNP genotypes for about three fifths of the 666 donors were used, and that subset was treated as a discovery cohort. The study aimed to test whether cataloging public T cell receptors could reveal signatures of past pathogen exposure. Donor age, sex, ethnicity and CMV serostatus were collected together with the repertoire data. Besides the first cohort of 666 subjects, a separate validation cohort made up of roughly 130 different subjects was used. About 5 DR-DQ haplotypes were handled as single units for association and clustering, since linkage in the cohort was strong. Using immunosequencing, the study profiled T cell repertoires from 500 to 800 subjects and related those repertoires to cytomegalovirus serostatus.

Including the terminal cysteine and phenylalanine, the CDR3 comprises 13 residues. Of all the DNA, just the CDR3 is kept, 39 bases in frame from base 1. Taken from the germline V gene (reference sequence), the CDR1 and CDR2 loops are LNHNV and YYDKDF. Trimming takes 7 bases off V and 10 bases off J; junction bases not matched to a gene: 3. Comment on this clone: No antigen is known for it. Base qualities are not provided; no much larger clone lies one nucleotide away.

The cohort was made up of approximately 670 healthy bone marrow donors. At the time of sampling, every cohort member was nominally healthy, though immune exposures that went unrecorded were likely present. The donor tested CMV seronegative and was one of the 352 seronegative cohort members. Every donor gave a peripheral blood sample, and the peripheral blood mononuclear cells from that sample were used for TCR beta sequencing. Genomic DNA was extracted from the blood cell samples with the Qiagen DNeasy Blood Extraction Kit. Points the paper makes about the study in general: An association between a missense DCLRE1C variant and V-gene and J-gene trimming of TCR beta chains was found in a later genetic analysis and replicated in an independent cohort. Assigning TCR associations to individual alleles was difficult when HLA alleles, especially DR and DQ, strongly co-occurred. Compared with the roughly 700-donor mean, donors in an Asian-associated ancestry cluster had fewer N-insertions in productive TCRs, according to a later genetic analysis. Because HLA typing was missing for some donors at each locus, association tests included only the typed subset. Because counts were too low, about 18 rarely observed V segments, including chromosome 9 orphons, were excluded from the earlier analysis of 587 of the donors. In a later analysis, 16,951 TCR beta sequences were associated with specific HLA alleles at a false discovery rate of 0.05. A later analysis reported that several top co-occurrence clusters appeared linked to parvovirus B19, influenza, CMV and Epstein-Barr virus. A later analysis found that most CMV-associated TCR beta chains appeared HLA-restricted, with HLA associations seemingly driven largely by CMV exposure. Broadly in line with IMGT annotations, most TCR beta V segments showed up in productive rearrangements about 87% or about 30% of the time in an earlier analysis of several hundred of the donors. For the cohort, immune exposure information was limited to CMV serostatus. A total of fewer than 200 TCR beta chains were listed by the study as associated with cytomegalovirus. In both the original and validation cohorts, the classifier was reported to diagnose cytomegalovirus status with high specificity and sensitivity. In a later analysis, HLA-associated TCR beta chains were found to be more clonally expanded and to have lower generation probabilities than equally common non-associated chains. A few of the identified cytomegalovirus-associated TCR beta chains were confirmed in vitro to be specific for cytomegalovirus antigens. The authors suggested that the approach could potentially be generalized to other disease states and immunological phenotypes. Presence/absence analyses assumed roughly uniform sequencing depth across donors, an assumption that may not hold. A later analysis found that TCR association rates varied across HLA loci, with DRB1 alleles showing the most associated TCRs and HLA-C alleles the fewest. A further reported finding was that TCR beta sequences accurately predicted the HLA-A and HLA-B alleles for most subjects in the first cohort. In this cohort, only TCR beta chains were sequenced, and detectable features were limited by the absence of alpha or paired-chain data. Correlated functional status among segregating V segments might be attributable to linkage disequilibrium, but an unknown experimental factor could not be ruled out. Some IMGT-functional V segments, including TRBV6-2 and TRBV6-3, could not be distinguished by the 87-base-pair reads and were therefore excluded. A cluster of highly shared sequence variants was judged likely to represent a technical artifact of the sequencing pipeline. Across donors, most TCR sequences were observed very rarely, whereas some public TCRs were present in many individuals.

Receptors were amplified or captured by the immunoSEQ multiplex PCR assay. For the multiplex PCR, a mixture combining 60 forward primers for TCR Vbeta segments and 13 reverse primers for TCR Jbeta segments was used. Amplification of the CDR3 region of rearranged TCR beta genes was performed with a multiplex PCR assay on genomic DNA. Amplified TCR beta libraries were sequenced as 87-base-pair reads on the Illumina HiSeq System. As for the authors' bioinformatics: A later analysis tallied roughly 76 million unique TCR beta chains across the 640 or so repertoires, and around 12 million of those chains were shared by two or more donors. To remove PCR and sequencing errors, raw reads were error-corrected and collapsed into unique sequences using a nearest-neighbor algorithm that merged closely related sequences. CDR3 sequences were aligned to IMGT reference sequences to assign V, D and J gene segments. For a sequence to be retained, at least a six-nucleotide match to both a V gene segment and a J gene segment was required. Rearrangements were called productive when the CDR3 lacked stop codons and stayed in frame with V and J; all others were non-productive. CDR3 was defined by IMGT convention, running from the second conserved V-encoded cysteine to the conserved J-encoded phenylalanine. Sequences without an unambiguous match to a single V gene segment were excluded from the earlier analysis of 450 to 750 of the donors. An earlier analysis of fewer than 650 of the donors classified V segments as functional when productive rearrangements were above 56.7% and as segregating when the standard deviation between donors was above 5%. A statistical classification framework was built for diagnosing cytomegalovirus status from the catalog of TCR beta chain sequences. A later analysis assigned V and J genes by comparing TCR nucleotide sequences with IMGT/GENE-DB human TR gene sequences. A later analysis assigned CDR3 sequences and most-parsimonious VDJ recombination scenarios with the TCRdist pipeline. In a later analysis, each TCR beta chain was defined by its CDR3 amino acid sequence together with its V-gene family, and reads lacking a unique V-gene family were excluded. In a later analysis, approximately 590 highly shared, low-generation-probability nucleotide sequences were removed to address suspected cross-contamination and a sequencing artifact. A later analysis calculated a clonal expansion index for each public chain from normalized within-repertoire ranks of inferred template counts. A later analysis computed generation probabilities with a VDJ recombination model fitted to out-of-frame rearrangements, and checked the results against IGoR. In a later analysis, hypergeometric tests were used to score TCR-TCR, TCR-HLA and TCR-CMV co-occurrence, with a repertoire-size bias correction applied to TCR pairs. In a later analysis, false discovery rates were estimated by permuting HLA or CMV assignments 20 times. In a later analysis, co-occurring TCRs were grouped using DBSCAN, with TCRdist sequence similarity added in when clustering inside HLA-allele-positive subsets. For co-occurrence clustering, repertoires with fewer than 30,000 or more than 120,000 public chains were excluded, along with roughly five repertoires with anomalous nucleotide sharing. Imported from immuneACCESS, the table was reduced by TCRdb to in-frame sequences with V and J called. These copies leave out some clones; in studies compared against another copy, an unresolved V gene accounts for under half, and the cause of the remainder is not known. D and trimming come from the DNA, and the V and J calls and clone size come from that table. A total of about 170,000 clones appear in this sample, approximately 84% of them only once. Together, the top ten hold 0.38% of the sample.

The sequence came from a boy between 2 and 10 years old in good health and CMV-seronegative. Sequencing was done on a sample of PBMCs. The V and J segments used are TRBV15 and TRBJ2-1; the junction holds 14 bases that match TRBD2. The CDR3 amino acid sequence is: CATTGLAGEEQFF. Read as DNA, the sequence is TGTGCCACCACGGGACTAGCGGGAGAGGAGCAGTTCTTC.